These 21 T cell receptor beta chains were sequenced from one sample in a study of OX40 agonist ivuxolimab in advanced cancers. The protocol was immunoSEQ multiplex PCR, while the TCRdb copy is restricted to in-frame clones and leaves out a portion. The repertoire holds some 37,000 clones, with more than 75% as singletons. The sequences come from CD4+ or CD8+ T cells sorted from blood, collected in a trial of the OX40 agonist ivuxolimab. These receptors all stem from an adult with an advanced solid tumor such as melanoma, head and neck, liver or kidney cancer.

V is TRBV7-3 and J is TRBJ2-5, with 8 bases lining up with TRBD1. From germline, CDR1 is SGHTA and CDR2 FQGTGA. V was pared by 2 bases and J by 5 bases, with 10 bases of the junction left unmatched. There are 16 residues in the CDR3. In DNA, the CDR3 is TGTGCCAGCAGCTTAGGGTTCGGCAGGGGGCATGAGACCCAGTACTTC. This encodes CASSLGFGRGHETQYF.

The V call is TRBV28, the J call TRBJ2-7; TRBD2 matches at 7 bases. The CDR3 is 15 amino acids. The V gene's germline CDR1 is MDHEN and CDR2 SYDVKM. J lost 6 bases, V lost 5 bases, and 13 bases had no gene match. The DNA of the CDR3 is TGTGCCAGCAGTCCACCCCTCGCGGGAGTCAGCGAGCAGTACTTC. Translation: CASSPPLAGVSEQYF.

As for this clone: The same CDR3 arises from other DNA sequences in this sample as well. The chain combines TRBV27 with TRBJ2-5, with TRBD2 as a possible D gene (6 bases). Germline CDR1 and CDR2: MNHEY and SMNVEV (reference sequence). The CDR3 contains 14 residues. V lost 3 bases to trimming and J lost 2 bases, with 10 bases between them. For the CDR3, the DNA is TGTGCCAGCAGTTTCGTGGCGGGACAAGAGACCCAGTACTTC. It encodes CASSFVAGQETQYF.

The chain links TRBV28 to TRBJ2-7; 7 bases align to TRBD2. The CDR3 contains 14 residues. The V gene end was trimmed by 0 bases and the J gene end by 3 bases; junction bases not matched to a gene: 2. Germline V gene sequence: CDR1 MDHEN, CDR2 SYDVKM. The CDR3 region has the DNA TGTGCCAGCAGTTTATGGCTAGCGGTCTACGAGCAGTACTTC. This gives the protein CASSLWLAVYEQYF. Supplemented by reference TRBV28 and TRBJ2-7, the full variable domain reads DVKVTQSSRYLVKRTGEKVFLECVQDMDHENMFWYRQDPGLGLRLIYFSYDVKMKEKGDIPEGYSVSREKKERFSLILESASTNQTSMYLCASSLWLAVYEQYFGPGTRLTVT.

The rearrangement links TRBV21-1 to TRBJ2-4; the table gives TRBD2 as D, unverified against the DNA. TRBV21-1 is a pseudogene segment. The CDR3 loop spans 14 amino acids. CDR3: CASSRLAGVNIQYF. CDR3 DNA sequence: TGTGCCAGCAGTAGGCTAGCGGGAGTAAACATTCAGTACTTC.

In this sample, this clone turned up once. The CDR3 region is CASSRGQSSYEQYF. The CDR3 DNA reads TGTGCCAGCAGCAGGGGGCAAAGCTCCTACGAGCAGTACTTC. The V call is TRBV9, the J call TRBJ2-7; 7 bases agree with TRBD1. V trimming: 4 bases; J trimming: 0 bases; junction bases outside the gene matches: 4. There are 14 residues in the CDR3. CDR1 and CDR2 (germline): SGDLS, YYNGEE.

The chain is built from TRBV7-2 and TRBJ1-1; D not certain. Trimming stripped 1 base from V and 0 bases from J, with 6 bases between. Germline V gene sequence: CDR1 SGHTA, CDR2 FQGNSA. The CDR3 is made up of 14 amino acids. Here the CDR3 reads CASSLVLMNTEAFF. In DNA, the CDR3 is TGTGCCAGCAGCTTAGTCCTGATGAACACTGAAGCTTTCTTT.

The chain uses TRBV5-5 and TRBJ2-7; D gene ambiguous. CDR1 is SGHKS, CDR2 YYEKEE, per germline (reference sequence). This CDR3 has 14 residues. Trimming cost V 6 bases and J 2 bases, with 15 bases left between them. In DNA, the CDR3 is TGTGCCAGCAACGAGCCGGTCAGGACCTACGAGCAGTACTTC. This gives the protein CASNEPVRTYEQYF.

The chain carries TRBV7-8 and TRBJ2-5, with D maybe TRBD1 (5 bases). This CDR3 region has 15 residues. With 4 bases removed from V and 2 bases from J, the gap between germline ends came to 14 bases. CDR1 SGHVS and CDR2 FQNEAQ come from the germline V gene. The CDR3 loop is CASSSRPQGQETQYF. Written as DNA, the CDR3 is TGTGCCAGCAGCTCCCGACCGCAGGGTCAAGAGACCCAGTACTTC.

This rearrangement joins TRBV27 to TRBJ2-3, with D perhaps TRBD1 or TRBD2 (5 bases each). Trimming removed 3 bases from V and 4 bases from J, with 17 bases in between. Per germline, CDR1 MNHEY and CDR2 SMNVEV (reference sequence). This CDR3 is 16 amino acids long. DNA for the CDR3: TGTGCCAGCAGTTTTATCAGGGAGCTGGATGCAGATACGCAGTATTTT. Protein product: CASSFIRELDADTQYF.

CDR3 residues: CASSQPLGDRGLMNTEAFF. CDR3 nucleotide sequence: TGCGCCAGCAGCCAACCCTTGGGGGACAGGGGGCTTATGAACACTGAAGCTTTCTTT. The V call is TRBV4-1, the J call TRBJ1-1; TRBD1 matches at 12 bases. CDR3 length: 19 residues. After removal of 2 bases from V and 0 bases from J, the junction contained 10 bases not matched to a gene. Per germline, CDR1 MGHRA and CDR2 YSYEKL.

The chain links TRBV28 to TRBJ2-5; 10 nucleotides align to TRBD1. The CDR3 is 16 amino acids. Germline V CDR1 and CDR2: MDHEN, SYDVKM. The trim removed 3 bases at V and 4 bases at J, leaving 8 bases unmatched. Written as DNA, the CDR3 is TGTGCCAGCAGTTTCGTGACAGGGGGCCCACTAGAGACCCAGTACTTC. It yields the protein CASSFVTGGPLETQYF.

The rearrangement joins TRBV29-1 to TRBJ1-1; the D gene is possibly TRBD1 (6 bases). Germline V CDR1 and CDR2: SQVTM, ANQGSEA. The CDR3 length is 15 residues. The V and J ends lost 1 base and 3 bases respectively, with 15 bases between them. Here the CDR3 reads CSVEGWGAKDTEAFF. CDR3 nucleotides: TGCAGCGTTGAAGGGTGGGGGGCTAAGGACACTGAAGCTTTCTTT.

This clone was counted a few times. V is TRBV4-2 and J is TRBJ1-5; the D is unclear. CDR3 length: 13 amino acids. CDR1 is LGHNA and CDR2 is YNFKEQ in the germline V gene. V was pared by 0 bases and J by 3 bases, with 3 bases between. The CDR3 reads CASSQDNNQPQHF. The CDR3 nucleotides are TGTGCCAGCAGCCAAGACAACAATCAGCCCCAGCATTTT.

This clone was seen a single time. Other DNA variants within this sample encode the same CDR3. J is TRBJ2-5 and V is TRBV9, with 8 bases that match TRBD1. Germline V lookup: CDR1 SGDLS, CDR2 YYNGEE. There are 15 residues in the CDR3. J was trimmed by 5 bases and V by 3 bases; bases with no gene match: 9. CDR3 DNA sequence: TGTGCCAGCAGCGGTGGGCAGGGGGCAGGGGAGACCCAGTACTTC. Translating gives CASSGGQGAGETQYF.

V is TRBV10-1 and J is TRBJ2-7; D is unresolved. The V end was cut by 4 bases, the J end by 7 bases, with 11 bases between. There are 12 residues in the CDR3. Germline loops: CDR1 WNHNN, CDR2 SYGVQD (reference sequence). The CDR3 region is CASSGDTGEQYF. The CDR3, as DNA: TGCGCCAGCAGTGGCGATACGGGTGAGCAGTACTTC.

This clone came up once. CDR3 sequence reads: CASSLSGYEQYF. In nucleotides, the CDR3 is TGTGCCAGCAGCTTATCAGGATACGAGCAGTACTTC. The V gene is TRBV7-9, the J gene TRBJ2-7; no clear D. Germline V gene sequence: CDR1 SEHNR, CDR2 FQNEAQ (reference sequence). V was trimmed by 2 bases and J by 4 bases, leaving 6 bases between them. The CDR3 runs 12 residues.

J is TRBJ2-3 and V is TRBV4-1; weak D call: TRBD1 (5 bases). Germline CDR1 MGHRA, CDR2 YSYEKL. The CDR3 is made up of 15 amino acids. Trimming stripped 1 base from V and 1 base from J, with 9 bases between. CDR3 in amino acids: CASSQGQRGTDTQYF. The CDR3 DNA sequence: TGCGCCAGCAGCCAAGGACAGAGAGGCACAGATACGCAGTATTTT.

The CDR3 loop reads CASSTFDSNQETQYF. CDR3 DNA sequence: TGTGCCAGCAGTACCTTTGACAGTAACCAAGAGACCCAGTACTTC. The V gene is TRBV27, the J gene TRBJ2-5; D is possibly TRBD1 (5 bases). The germline V gene has CDR1 MNHEY and CDR2 SMNVEV (reference sequence). The CDR3 is 15 amino acids. V lost 5 bases and J 0 bases, leaving 13 bases between the germline ends.

This clone was counted between two and nine times. The chain carries TRBV9 and TRBJ2-3; D is ambiguous. The V gene's germline CDR1 is SGDLS and CDR2 YYNGEE. Trimming took 3 bases from V and 2 from J, leaving 1 base between them. The CDR3 runs 11 residues. CDR3 loop: CASSATDTQYF. The CDR3 DNA reads as TGTGCCAGCAGCGCCACAGATACGCAGTATTTT. Full variable domain (missing parts from reference TRBV9 and TRBJ2-3): DSGVTQTPKHLITATGQRVTLRCSPRSGDLSVYWYQQSLDQGLQFLIQYYNGEERAKGNILERFSAQQFPDLHSELNLSSLELGDSALYFCASSATDTQYFGPGTRLTVL.

The chain uses TRBV5-4 and TRBJ2-7; D remains unclear. The CDR3 length is 14 residues. Trimming removed 0 bases from V and 2 bases from J, with 9 bases in between. Germline CDR1 is SGHNT and CDR2 is YYREEE (reference sequence). This CDR3 is CASSLVGNPYEQYF. CDR3 coding DNA: TGTGCCAGCAGCTTGGTAGGGAACCCCTACGAGCAGTACTTC. Full variable domain (rest looked up from reference TRBV5-4 and TRBJ2-7): ETGVTQSPTHLIKTRGQQVTLRCSSQSGHNTVSWYQQALGQGPQFIFQYYREEENGRGNFPPRFSGLQFPNYSSELNVNALELDDSALYLCASSLVGNPYEQYFGPGTRLTVT.